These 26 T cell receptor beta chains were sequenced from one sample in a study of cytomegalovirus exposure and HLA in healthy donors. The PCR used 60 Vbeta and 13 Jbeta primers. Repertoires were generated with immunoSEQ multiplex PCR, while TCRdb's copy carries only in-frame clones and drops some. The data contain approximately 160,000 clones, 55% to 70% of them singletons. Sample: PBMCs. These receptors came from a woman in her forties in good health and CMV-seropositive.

The DNA of the CDR3 is TGCGCCAGCAGCCAAAGACTAGGAGGGGACACTGAAGCTTTCTTT. Protein sequence: CASSQRLGGDTEAFF. V and J are TRBV4-3 and TRBJ1-1; a possible D gene is TRBD1 (5 bases). This CDR3 has 15 amino acids. CDR1 LGHNA and CDR2 YSLEER come from the germline V gene. Between the trimmed V and J ends, which lost 2 bases and 3 bases, there was a span of 13 bases.

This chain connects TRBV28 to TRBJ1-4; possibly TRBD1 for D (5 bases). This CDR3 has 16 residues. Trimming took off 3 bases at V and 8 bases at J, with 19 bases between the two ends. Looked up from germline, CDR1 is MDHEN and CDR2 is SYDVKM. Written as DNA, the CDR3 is TGTGCCAGCAGTTTGGGAGGGGCCCTTACCAGGGAAAAACTGTTTTTT. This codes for CASSLGGALTREKLFF.

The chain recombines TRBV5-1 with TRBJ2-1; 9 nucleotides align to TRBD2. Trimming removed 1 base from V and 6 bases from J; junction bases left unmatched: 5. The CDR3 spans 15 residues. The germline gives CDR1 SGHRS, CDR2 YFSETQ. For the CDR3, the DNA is TGCGCCAGCAGCTTGATCTCTAGCGGGGTCAATGAGCAGTTCTTC. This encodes CASSLISSGVNEQFF.

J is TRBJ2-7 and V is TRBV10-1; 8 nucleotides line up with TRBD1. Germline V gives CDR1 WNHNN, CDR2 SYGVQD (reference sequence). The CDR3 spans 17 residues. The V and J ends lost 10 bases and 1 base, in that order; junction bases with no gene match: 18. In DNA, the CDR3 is TGCGCCAATATAAACGTTAATTCGGGGACAGGTTCCTACGAGCAGTACTTC. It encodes CANINVNSGTGSYEQYF.

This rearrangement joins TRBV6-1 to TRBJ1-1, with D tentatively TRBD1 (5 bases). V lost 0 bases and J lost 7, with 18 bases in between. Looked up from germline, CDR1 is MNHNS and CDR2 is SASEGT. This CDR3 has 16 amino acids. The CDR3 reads CASSEAYGRATGEAFF. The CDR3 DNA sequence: TGTGCCAGCAGTGAAGCATATGGCAGGGCTACGGGTGAAGCTTTCTTT.

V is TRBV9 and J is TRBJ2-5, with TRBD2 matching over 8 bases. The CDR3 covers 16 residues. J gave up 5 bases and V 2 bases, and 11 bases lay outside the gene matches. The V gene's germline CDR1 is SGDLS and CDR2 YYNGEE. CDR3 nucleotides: TGTGCCAGCAGCGTGAGGGATGGCGGGGGGATGGAGACCCAGTACTTC. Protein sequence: CASSVRDGGGMETQYF. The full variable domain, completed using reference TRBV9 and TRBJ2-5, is DSGVTQTPKHLITATGQRVTLRCSPRSGDLSVYWYQQSLDQGLQFLIQYYNGEERAKGNILERFSAQQFPDLHSELNLSSLELGDSALYFCASSVRDGGGMETQYFGPGTRLLVL.

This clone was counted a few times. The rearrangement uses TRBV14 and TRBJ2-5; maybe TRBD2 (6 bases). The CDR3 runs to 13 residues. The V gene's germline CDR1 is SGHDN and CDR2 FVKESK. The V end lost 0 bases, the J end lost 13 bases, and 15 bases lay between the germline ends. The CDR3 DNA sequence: TGTGCCAGCAGCCAAGATAGCAAGCGGGTGAGGTACTTC. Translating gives CASSQDSKRVRYF. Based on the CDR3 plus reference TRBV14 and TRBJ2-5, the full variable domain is EAGVTQFPSHSVIEKGQTVTLRCDPISGHDNLYWYRRVMGKEIKFLLHFVKESKQDESGMPNNRFLAERTGGTYSTLKVQPAELEDSGVYFCASSQDSKRVRYFGPGTRLLVL.

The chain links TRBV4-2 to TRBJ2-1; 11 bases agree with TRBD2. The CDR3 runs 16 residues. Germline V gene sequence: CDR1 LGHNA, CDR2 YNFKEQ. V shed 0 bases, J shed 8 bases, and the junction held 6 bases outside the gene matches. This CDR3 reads CASSQDSTSGGDEQFF. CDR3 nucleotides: TGTGCCAGCAGCCAAGATTCCACTAGCGGGGGCGATGAGCAGTTCTTC.

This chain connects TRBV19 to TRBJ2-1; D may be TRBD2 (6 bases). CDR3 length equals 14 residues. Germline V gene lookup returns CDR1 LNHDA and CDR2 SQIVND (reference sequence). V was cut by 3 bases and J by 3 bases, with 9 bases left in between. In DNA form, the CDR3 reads TGTGCCAGTAGTATCGCGGGGTTCTACAATGAGCAGTTCTTC. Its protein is CASSIAGFYNEQFF.

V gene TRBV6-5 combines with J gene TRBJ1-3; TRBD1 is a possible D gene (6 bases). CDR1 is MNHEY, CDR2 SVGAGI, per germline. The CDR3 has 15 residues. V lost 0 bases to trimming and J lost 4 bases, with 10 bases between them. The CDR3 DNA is TGTGCCAGCAGTTACTCCCGGACAGTCGGAAACACCATATATTTT. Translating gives CASSYSRTVGNTIYF.

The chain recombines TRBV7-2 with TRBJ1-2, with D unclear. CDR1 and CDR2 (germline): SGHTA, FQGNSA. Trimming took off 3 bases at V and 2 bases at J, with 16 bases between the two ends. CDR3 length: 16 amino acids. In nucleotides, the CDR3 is TGTGCCAGCAGCTTGGCCAATAACATAGCGAACTATGGCTACACCTTC. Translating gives CASSLANNIANYGYTF.

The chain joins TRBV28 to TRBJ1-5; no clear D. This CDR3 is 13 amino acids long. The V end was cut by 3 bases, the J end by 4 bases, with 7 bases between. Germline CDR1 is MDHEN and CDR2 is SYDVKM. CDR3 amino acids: CASSFERNQPQHF. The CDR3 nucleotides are TGTGCCAGCAGTTTTGAGCGGAATCAGCCCCAGCATTTT.

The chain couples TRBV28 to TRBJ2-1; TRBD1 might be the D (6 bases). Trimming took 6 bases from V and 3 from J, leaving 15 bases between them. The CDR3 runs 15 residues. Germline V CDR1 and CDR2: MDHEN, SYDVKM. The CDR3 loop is CASSILDSFYNEQFF. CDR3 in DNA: TGTGCCAGCAGCATCTTGGACAGTTTCTACAATGAGCAGTTCTTC.

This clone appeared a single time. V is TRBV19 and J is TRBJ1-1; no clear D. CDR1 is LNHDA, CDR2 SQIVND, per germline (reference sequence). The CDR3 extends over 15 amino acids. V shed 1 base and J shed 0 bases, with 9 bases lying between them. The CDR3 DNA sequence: TGTGCCAGTAGTATAGTTGGAGCCATGAACACTGAAGCTTTCTTT. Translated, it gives CASSIVGAMNTEAFF.

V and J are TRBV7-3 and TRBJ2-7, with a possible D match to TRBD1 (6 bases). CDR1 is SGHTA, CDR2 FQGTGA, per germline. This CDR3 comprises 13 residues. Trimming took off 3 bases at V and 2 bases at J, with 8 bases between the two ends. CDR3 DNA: TGTGCCAGCAGCTTCCGGGACACCTACGAGCAGTACTTC. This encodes CASSFRDTYEQYF. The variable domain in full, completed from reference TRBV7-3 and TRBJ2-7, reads GAGVSQTPSNKVTEKGKYVELRCDPISGHTALYWYRQSLGQGPEFLIYFQGTGAADDSGLPNDRFFAVRPEGSVSTLKIQRTERGDSAVYLCASSFRDTYEQYFGPGTRLTVT.

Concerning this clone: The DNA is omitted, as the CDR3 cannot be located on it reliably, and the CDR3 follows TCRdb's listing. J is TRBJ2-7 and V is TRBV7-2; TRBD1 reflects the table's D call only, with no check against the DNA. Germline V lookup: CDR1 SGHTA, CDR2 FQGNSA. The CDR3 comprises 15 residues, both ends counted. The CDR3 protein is CASSCPLCQNYEQYF.

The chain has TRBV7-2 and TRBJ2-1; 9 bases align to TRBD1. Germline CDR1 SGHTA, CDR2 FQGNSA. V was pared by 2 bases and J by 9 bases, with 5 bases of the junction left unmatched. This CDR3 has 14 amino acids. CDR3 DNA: TGTGCCAGCAGCTTACGACAGGGGGGAGTTGAGCAGTTCTTC. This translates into CASSLRQGGVEQFF.

The CDR3 region has the DNA TGTGCCAGCACCTCCTCCCAGGGGACAGCTTTTTATGGCTACACCTTC. It translates to CASTSSQGTAFYGYTF. The chain links TRBV5-6 to TRBJ1-2, with 7 bases that match TRBD1. The CDR3 spans 16 residues. Germline trimming cut 6 bases from V and 5 bases from J; bases unmatched to any gene: 16. Looked up from germline, CDR1 is SGHDT and CDR2 is YYEEEE.

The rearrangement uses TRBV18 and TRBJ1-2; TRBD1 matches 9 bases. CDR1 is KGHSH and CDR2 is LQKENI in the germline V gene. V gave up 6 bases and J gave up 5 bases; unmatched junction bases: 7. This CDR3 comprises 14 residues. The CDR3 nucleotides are TGTGCCAGCTCCCCGGCGGGACAGGGATATGGCTACACCTTC. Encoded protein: CASSPAGQGYGYTF.

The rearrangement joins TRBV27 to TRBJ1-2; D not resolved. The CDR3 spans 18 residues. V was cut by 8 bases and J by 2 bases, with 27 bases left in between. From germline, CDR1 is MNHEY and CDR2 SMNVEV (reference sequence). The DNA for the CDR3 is TGTGCCAGCTTGGCCGGAGGCGGGGTTAGGCTTTCGAACTATGGCTACACCTTC. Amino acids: CASLAGGGVRLSNYGYTF.

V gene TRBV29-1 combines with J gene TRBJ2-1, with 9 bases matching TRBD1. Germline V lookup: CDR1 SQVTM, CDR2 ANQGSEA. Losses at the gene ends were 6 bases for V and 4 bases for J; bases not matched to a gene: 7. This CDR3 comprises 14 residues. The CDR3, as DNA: TGCAGCGTGGCCGGGACAGGGCCTTACAATGAGCAGTTCTTC. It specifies CSVAGTGPYNEQFF.

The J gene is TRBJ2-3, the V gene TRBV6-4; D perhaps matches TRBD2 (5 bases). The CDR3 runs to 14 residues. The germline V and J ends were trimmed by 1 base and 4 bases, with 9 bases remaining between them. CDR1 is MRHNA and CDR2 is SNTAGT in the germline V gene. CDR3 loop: CASSDYGEADTQYF. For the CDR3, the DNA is TGTGCCAGCAGTGACTACGGGGAAGCAGATACGCAGTATTTT.

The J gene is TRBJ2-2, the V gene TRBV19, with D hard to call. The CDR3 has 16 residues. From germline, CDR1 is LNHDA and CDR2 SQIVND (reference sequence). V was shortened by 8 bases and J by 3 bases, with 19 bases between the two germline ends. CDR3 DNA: TGTGCCAGTGGGCTCGATGTGGCGTTTGACACCGGGGAGCTGTTTTTT. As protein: CASGLDVAFDTGELFF.

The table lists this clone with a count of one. In nucleotides, the CDR3 is TGTGCCAGCTCACCAACCGGGACAGGGTCACAGCCCCAGCATTTT. Protein: CASSPTGTGSQPQHF. J is TRBJ1-5 and V is TRBV18, with 9 positions matching TRBD1. This CDR3 spans 15 amino acids. V lost 2 bases and J lost 7; bases outside the gene matches: 6. Germline V gene lookup returns CDR1 KGHSH and CDR2 LQKENI.

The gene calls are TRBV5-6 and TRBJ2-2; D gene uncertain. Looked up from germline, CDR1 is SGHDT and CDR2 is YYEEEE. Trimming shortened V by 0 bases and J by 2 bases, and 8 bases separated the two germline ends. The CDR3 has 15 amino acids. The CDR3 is CASSLGIANTGELFF. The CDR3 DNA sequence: TGTGCCAGCAGCTTGGGAATAGCAAACACCGGGGAGCTGTTTTTT.

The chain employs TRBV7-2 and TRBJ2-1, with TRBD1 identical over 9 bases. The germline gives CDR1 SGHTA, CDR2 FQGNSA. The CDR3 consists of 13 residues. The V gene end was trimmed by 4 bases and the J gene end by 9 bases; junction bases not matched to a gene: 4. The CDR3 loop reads CASSSDRGGEQFF. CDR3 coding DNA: TGTGCCAGCAGCTCTGACAGGGGGGGTGAGCAGTTCTTC.